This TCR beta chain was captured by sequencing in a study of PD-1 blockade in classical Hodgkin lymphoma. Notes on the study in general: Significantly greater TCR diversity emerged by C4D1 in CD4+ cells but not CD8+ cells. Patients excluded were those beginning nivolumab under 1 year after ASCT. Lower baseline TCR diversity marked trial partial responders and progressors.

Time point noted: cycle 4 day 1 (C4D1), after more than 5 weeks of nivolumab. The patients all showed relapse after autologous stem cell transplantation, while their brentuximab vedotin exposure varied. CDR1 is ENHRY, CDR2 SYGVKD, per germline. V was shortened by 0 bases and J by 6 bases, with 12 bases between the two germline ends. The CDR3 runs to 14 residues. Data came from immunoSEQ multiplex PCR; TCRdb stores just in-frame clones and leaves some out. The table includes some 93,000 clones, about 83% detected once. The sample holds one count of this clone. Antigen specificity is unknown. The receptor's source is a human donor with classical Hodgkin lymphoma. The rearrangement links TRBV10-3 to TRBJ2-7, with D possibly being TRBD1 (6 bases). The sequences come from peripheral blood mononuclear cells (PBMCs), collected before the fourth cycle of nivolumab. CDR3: CAISESGGGAEQYF. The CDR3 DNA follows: TGTGCCATCAGTGAGTCAGGGGGTGGGGCCGAGCAGTACTTC.